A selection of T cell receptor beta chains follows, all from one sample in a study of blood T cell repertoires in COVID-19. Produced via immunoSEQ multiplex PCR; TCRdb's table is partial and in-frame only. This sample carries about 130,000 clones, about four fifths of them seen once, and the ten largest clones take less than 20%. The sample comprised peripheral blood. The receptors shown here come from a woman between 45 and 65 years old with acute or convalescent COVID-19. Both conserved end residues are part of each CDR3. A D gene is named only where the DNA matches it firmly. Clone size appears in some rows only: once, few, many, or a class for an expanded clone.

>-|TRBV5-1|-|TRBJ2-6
CASSPAGDSGANVLTF
TGCGCCAGCAGCCCCGCAGGGGACTCTGGGGCCAACGTCCTGACTTTC
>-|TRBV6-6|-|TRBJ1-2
CASSYPNRAYGYTF
TGTGCCAGCAGTTACCCCAACAGGGCGTATGGCTACACCTTC
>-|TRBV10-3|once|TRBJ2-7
CAISLTVGSSYEQYF
TGTGCCATCAGCCTCACGGTTGGGAGTTCGTACGAGCAGTACTTC
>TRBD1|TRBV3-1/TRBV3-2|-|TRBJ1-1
CASRGTGRNTEAFF
TGTGCCAGCAGGGGGACAGGGAGAAACACTGAAGCTTTCTTT
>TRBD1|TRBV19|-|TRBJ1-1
CASRDPGQGMNTEAFF
TGTGCCAGTAGGGATCCGGGACAGGGCATGAACACTGAAGCTTTCTTT
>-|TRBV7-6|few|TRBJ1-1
CASSSQTMNTEAFF
TGTGCCAGCAGCTCCCAGACAATGAACACTGAAGCTTTCTTT
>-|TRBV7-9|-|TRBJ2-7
CASSLVAAQGEQYF
TGTGCCAGCAGCTTAGTGGCGGCTCAGGGGGAGCAGTACTTC
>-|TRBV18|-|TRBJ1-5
CASRSGISNQPQHF
TGTGCCAGCAGGTCCGGGATTAGCAATCAGCCCCAGCATTTT
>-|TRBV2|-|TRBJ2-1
CASSYGSPEIEQFF
TGTGCCAGCTCCTACGGGAGCCCCGAAATTGAGCAGTTCTTC
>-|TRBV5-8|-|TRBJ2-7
CASSLGQSYEQYF
TGTGCCAGCAGCTTGGGACAGTCCTACGAGCAGTACTTC
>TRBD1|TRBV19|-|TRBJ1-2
CASRGDRGGYTF
TGTGCCAGTAGAGGAGACAGGGGTGGCTACACCTTC
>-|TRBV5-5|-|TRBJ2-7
CASSLAVPPEEQYF
TGTGCCAGCAGCTTGGCCGTGCCGCCTGAGGAGCAGTACTTC
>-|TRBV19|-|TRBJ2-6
CASSKTVSGANVLTF
TGTGCCAGTAGCAAGACAGTCTCTGGGGCCAACGTCCTGACTTTC
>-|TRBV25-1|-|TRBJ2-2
CASSDTPPSAGELFF
TGTGCCAGCAGTGATACGCCCCCATCCGCGGGGGAGCTGTTTTTT
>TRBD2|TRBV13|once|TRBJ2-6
CASSSGLAGAGANVLTF
TGTGCCAGCAGCTCCGGACTAGCGGGGGCGGGGGCCAACGTCCTGACTTTC
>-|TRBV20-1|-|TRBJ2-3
CSGGGPDTQYF
TGCAGTGGGGGGGGCCCGGATACGCAGTATTTT
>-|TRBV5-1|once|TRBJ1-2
CASRGTDGYTF
TGCGCCAGCCGGGGGACCGATGGCTACACCTTC
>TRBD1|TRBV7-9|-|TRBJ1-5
CASSPGQGFGQPQHF
TGTGCCAGCAGCCCGGGACAGGGGTTCGGGCAGCCCCAGCATTTT
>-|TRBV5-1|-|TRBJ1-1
CASRTETGEAFF
TGCGCCAGCAGAACCGAGACAGGTGAAGCTTTCTTT
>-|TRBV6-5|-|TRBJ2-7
CASRTDSYEQYF
TGTGCCAGCAGAACCGACAGCTACGAGCAGTACTTC
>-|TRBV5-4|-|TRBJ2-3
CASSRGVRGTDTQYF
TGTGCCAGCAGCAGGGGTGTCAGGGGCACAGATACGCAGTATTTT
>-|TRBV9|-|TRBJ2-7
CASSRTQADEQYF
TGTGCCAGCAGCCGTACCCAAGCGGACGAGCAGTACTTC
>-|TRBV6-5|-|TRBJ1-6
CASRNSNSPLHF
TGTGCCAGCAGGAACAGCAATTCACCCCTCCACTTT
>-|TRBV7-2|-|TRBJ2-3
CASSPRGGASTDTQYF
TGTGCCAGCAGTCCACGCGGAGGAGCTAGCACAGATACGCAGTATTTT
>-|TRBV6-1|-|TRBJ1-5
CASSEAYSNQPQHF
TGTGCCAGCAGTGAAGCGTATAGCAATCAGCCCCAGCATTTT
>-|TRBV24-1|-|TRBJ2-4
CATSKGDLGSLAKNIQYF
TGTGCCACCAGTAAGGGGGATCTTGGCAGTTTAGCCAAAAACATTCAGTACTTC
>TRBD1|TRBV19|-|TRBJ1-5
CASADRGHFKPQHF
TGTGCCAGTGCGGACAGGGGGCATTTTAAGCCCCAGCATTTT
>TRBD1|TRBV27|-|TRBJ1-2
CASSAGQGQGYTF
TGTGCCAGCAGTGCAGGACAGGGACAGGGCTACACCTTC
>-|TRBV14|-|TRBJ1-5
CASSPTEPSNQPQHF
TGTGCCAGCAGCCCCACAGAACCCTCAAATCAGCCCCAGCATTTT
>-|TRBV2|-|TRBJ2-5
CASTLGGAETQYF
TGTGCCAGCACGCTAGGAGGGGCGGAGACCCAGTACTTC
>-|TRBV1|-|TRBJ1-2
CTSSQDYGDLNYGYTF
TGCACCAGCAGCCAAGATTACGGGGACTTGAACTATGGCTACACCTTC
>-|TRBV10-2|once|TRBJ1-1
CASSPGTVNTEAFF
TGCGCCAGCTCTCCTGGGACTGTGAACACTGAAGCTTTCTTT
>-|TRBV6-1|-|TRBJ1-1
CASSEPPGAFF
TGTGCCAGCAGTGAGCCCCCGGGAGCTTTCTTT
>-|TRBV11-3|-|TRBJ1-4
CASSPKGAQEKLFF
TGTGCCAGCAGCCCTAAAGGGGCTCAAGAAAAACTGTTTTTT
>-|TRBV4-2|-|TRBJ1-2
CASSQDRRSTGMIYGYTF
TGTGCCAGCAGCCAAGATCGTAGGTCAACAGGAATGATCTATGGCTACACCTTC
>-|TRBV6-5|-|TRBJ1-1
CASLPEGVRNTEAFF
TGTGCCAGCCTCCCTGAGGGGGTTCGGAACACTGAAGCTTTCTTT
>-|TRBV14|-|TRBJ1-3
CASSQGRGFGNTIYF
TGTGCCAGCAGCCAAGGCAGGGGCTTCGGAAACACCATATATTTT
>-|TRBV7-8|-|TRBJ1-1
CASRYLPPPRSSEAFF
TGTGCCAGCAGATACCTACCCCCGCCAAGAAGCTCTGAAGCTTTCTTT
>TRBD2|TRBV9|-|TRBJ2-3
CASSARLAGDGGDTQYF
TGTGCCAGCAGCGCGCGACTAGCGGGAGATGGTGGAGATACGCAGTATTTT
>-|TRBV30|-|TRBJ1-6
CAWRMTGRNSPLHF
TGTGCCTGGAGGATGACAGGACGGAATTCACCCCTCCACTTT
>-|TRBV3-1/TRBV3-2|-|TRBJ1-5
CASSQDGGGRNQPQHF
TGTGCCAGCAGCCAAGACGGGGGAGGAAGGAATCAGCCCCAGCATTTT
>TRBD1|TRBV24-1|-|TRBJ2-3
CATSDRTGPGTDTQYF
TGTGCCACCAGTGATCGGACAGGGCCTGGCACAGATACGCAGTATTTT
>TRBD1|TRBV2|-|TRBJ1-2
CASRQGAKGGYTF
TGTGCCAGCAGACAGGGGGCGAAAGGCGGCTACACCTTC
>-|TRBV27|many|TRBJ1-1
CASSPRNMNTEAFF
TGTGCCAGCAGCCCCAGAAACATGAACACTGAAGCTTTCTTT
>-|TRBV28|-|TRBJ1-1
CASSKPTARGTEAFF
TGTGCCAGCAGTAAACCGACGGCTCGGGGCACTGAAGCTTTCTTT
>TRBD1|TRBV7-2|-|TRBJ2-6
CASSLVPQGVGSNVLTF
TGTGCCAGCAGCTTAGTCCCCCAGGGGGTTGGGTCCAACGTCCTGACTTTC
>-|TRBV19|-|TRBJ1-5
CASSIKGGPPSSSQPQHF
TGTGCCAGTAGTATAAAGGGGGGGCCGCCCTCATCGAGCCAGCCCCAGCATTTT
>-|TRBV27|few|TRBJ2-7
CASSRPGAYEQYF
TGTGCCAGCAGTAGGCCGGGAGCCTACGAGCAGTACTTC
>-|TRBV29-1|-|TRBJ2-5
CSVRQGLETQYF
TGCAGCGTAAGACAAGGTCTGGAGACCCAGTACTTC
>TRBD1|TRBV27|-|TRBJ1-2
CASSLPWDRGHENYGYTF
TGTGCCAGCAGTTTACCGTGGGACAGGGGGCATGAAAACTATGGCTACACCTTC
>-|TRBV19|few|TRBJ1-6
CASSIGGSSPLHF
TGTGCCAGTAGTATCGGAGGTTCTTCACCCCTCCACTTT
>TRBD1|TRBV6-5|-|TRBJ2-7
CASRLGTANEQYF
TGTGCCAGCAGGCTAGGGACAGCAAACGAGCAGTACTTC
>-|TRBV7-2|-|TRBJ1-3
CASSLLGGAGPGNTIYF
TGTGCCAGCAGTCTACTTGGGGGCGCGGGTCCTGGAAACACCATATATTTT
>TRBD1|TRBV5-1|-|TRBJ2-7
CASSLGQGTANINEQYF
TGCGCCAGCAGCTTGGGACAGGGGACCGCCAATATCAACGAGCAGTACTTC
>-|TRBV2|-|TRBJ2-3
CASSVGVQGGFQYF
TGTGCCAGCAGTGTAGGGGTCCAGGGGGGTTTTCAGTATTTT
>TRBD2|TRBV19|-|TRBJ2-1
CASSLWTSGGSSYNEQFF
TGTGCCAGTAGTCTCTGGACTAGCGGGGGGAGCTCCTACAATGAGCAGTTCTTC
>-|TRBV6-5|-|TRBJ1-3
CASSYSRAQGNTIYF
TGTGCCAGCAGTTACTCGAGGGCGCAAGGAAACACCATATATTTT
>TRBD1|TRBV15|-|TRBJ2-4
CATSSRTGKNIQYF
TGTGCCACCAGCTCGAGGACAGGGAAAAACATTCAGTACTTC
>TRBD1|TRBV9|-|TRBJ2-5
CASSARTGNLGETQYF
TGTGCCAGCAGCGCCCGGACAGGGAATTTAGGAGAGACCCAGTACTTC
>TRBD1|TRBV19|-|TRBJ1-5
CASSIGAGTAQQPQHF
TGTGCCAGTAGTATAGGAGCCGGGACAGCCCAACAGCCCCAGCATTTT